Listed here is a single T cell receptor beta chain. Only in-frame clones appear in the TCRdb table, and some are missing; sequencing was by immunoSEQ multiplex PCR. The table lists approximately 68,000 clones, 65% to 90% of them singletons. This CDR3 is 15 amino acids long. Germline V gene lookup returns CDR1 SGHRS and CDR2 YFSETQ. The ends were cut back, 0 bases at V and 6 bases at J, with 12 bases in the middle. These data are taken from a study of blood T cell repertoires in COVID-19. This sequence joins TRBV5-1 and TRBJ2-2; perhaps TRBD2 as D (6 bases). The receptor comes from a man between 65 and 79 years old with active or convalescent COVID-19. Sequencing input: peripheral blood. CDR3 sequence (DNA): TGCGCCAGCAGCTTGGAGGCGGGACTTTCCGGGGAGCTGTTTTTT. It yields the protein CASSLEAGLSGELFF.